This is a list of T cell receptor beta chains from one sample in a study of cytomegalovirus exposure and HLA in healthy donors. TCRdb's copy holds only in-frame clones and misses some; the assay was immunoSEQ multiplex PCR. The sample lists over 200,000 clones, roughly 80% occurring once. The sequencing sample was made of PBMCs. The receptors come from a middle-aged man in good health and CMV-seropositive. Both conserved end residues are part of each CDR3. D genes are given only for firm matches. Clone sizes are given selectively: once, few, many, or a class where the clone is expanded.

d_gene | j_gene | v_gene | abundance | CDR3nt | CDR3aa
NA | TRBJ2-6 | TRBV6-6 | NA | TGTGCCACCCAGGTGTTCTCTGGGGCCAACGTCCTGACTTTC | CATQVFSGANVLTF
TRBD1 | TRBJ2-3 | TRBV10-2 | NA | TGCGCCAGCAGTGAGTGGGACAGGACAGATACGCAGTATTTT | CASSEWDRTDTQYF
TRBD2 | TRBJ2-3 | TRBV11-2 | few | TGTGCCAGCAGCTCGGGACTAGCGGGAGTGGAAGCCACAGATACGCAGTATTTT | CASSSGLAGVEATDTQYF
NA | TRBJ2-7 | TRBV11-2 | NA | TGTGCCAGCAGTCGGGTTTACAGGGAAGAGCAGTACTTC | CASSRVYREEQYF
NA | TRBJ2-1 | TRBV6-5 | NA | TGTGCCAGCCAGAACGGGGGGCTCTACAATGAGCAGTTCTTC | CASQNGGLYNEQFF
NA | TRBJ1-1 | TRBV7-6 | NA | TGTGCCAGCAGCTTCATAGGCAGGGGCCTGATGGACACTGAAGCTTTCTTT | CASSFIGRGLMDTEAFF
NA | TRBJ1-2 | TRBV19 | NA | TGTGCCAGTAGCAAGGACAGAGGCAACTATGGCTACACCTTC | CASSKDRGNYGYTF
NA | TRBJ1-1 | TRBV2 | NA | TGTGCCAGCAGTGAAGACAAGAACACTGAAGCTTTCTTT | CASSEDKNTEAFF
TRBD2 | TRBJ2-3 | TRBV9 | once | TGTGCCAGCAGCCTGGGGACTAGCCGCCCAGATACGCAGTATTTT | CASSLGTSRPDTQYF
NA | TRBJ1-2 | TRBV27 | NA | TGTGCCAGCAGTCCTGGACACTTTAACTATGGCTACACCTTC | CASSPGHFNYGYTF
NA | TRBJ2-5 | TRBV23-1 | NA | TGCGCCACCTTCTTTGGGGGGTTACTTGTTATCCAAGAGACCCAGTACTTC | CATFFGGLLVIQETQYF
NA | TRBJ1-2 | TRBV11-2 | NA | TGTGCCAGCAGTCTAGGCGACTACGGCTACACCTTC | CASSLGDYGYTF
NA | TRBJ2-5 | TRBV18 | NA | TGTGCCAGCTCACCCCTTCGAGGCCAAGAGACCCAGTACTTC | CASSPLRGQETQYF
NA | TRBJ1-1 | TRBV28 | NA | TGTGCCAGCGGGGGGGGAGTGAACACTGAAGCTTTCTTT | CASGGGVNTEAFF
NA | TRBJ2-2 | TRBV7-9 | NA | TGTGCCAGCAGCTTAGAAGCCAGGTCGAACACCGGGGAGCTGTTTTTT | CASSLEARSNTGELFF
TRBD1 | TRBJ2-7 | TRBV27 | once | TGTGCCAGCAGCCGAGTCGACAGGGACGAGCAGTACTTC | CASSRVDRDEQYF
NA | TRBJ1-6 | TRBV27 | NA | TGTGCCAGCAGTCCCCAAAGGGGGTACGGTAATTCACCCCTCCACTTT | CASSPQRGYGNSPLHF
NA | TRBJ1-1 | TRBV7-9 | NA | TGTTCCAGCAGCCAACAGGGCAACACTGAAGCTTTCTTT | CSSSQQGNTEAFF
TRBD2 | TRBJ2-7 | TRBV2 | NA | TGTGCCAGCAGTGTGTTAGCGGGAACCTACGAGCAGTACTTC | CASSVLAGTYEQYF
TRBD2 | TRBJ2-1 | TRBV15 | NA | TGTGCCACCATCCCTAGCGGGAGAGGGGCCTACAATGAGCAGTTCTTC | CATIPSGRGAYNEQFF
NA | TRBJ2-2 | TRBV5-5 | NA | TGTGCCAGCAGACCCGGGAGCCCTGGGAACACCGGGGAGCTGTTTTTT | CASRPGSPGNTGELFF
TRBD1 | TRBJ1-2 | TRBV6-1 | few | TGTGCCAGCAGTATTCGGGACAGGACTAACTATGGCTACACCTTC | CASSIRDRTNYGYTF
NA | TRBJ2-5 | TRBV7-9 | NA | TGTGCCAGCAGCTCCAGAAGCGGCACCAAGACCCAGTACTTC | CASSSRSGTKTQYF
NA | TRBJ1-5 | TRBV13 | NA | TGTGCCAGCAGCTACTCCGGTAGGGGTAGCAATCAGCCCCAGCATTTT | CASSYSGRGSNQPQHF
NA | TRBJ2-5 | TRBV5-1 | NA | TGCGCCAGCAGCTTGGATGGTAGCGGTAGGAAAGAGACCCAGTACTTC | CASSLDGSGRKETQYF
NA | TRBJ1-1 | TRBV6-6 | NA | TGTGCCAGCAGTCGGGGGAGGCAGATGAACACTGAAGCTTTCTTT | CASSRGRQMNTEAFF
NA | TRBJ2-5 | TRBV9 | NA | TGTGCCAGCAGCGTTGGAGGGACCCCGGGAAGGGAGACCCAGTACTTC | CASSVGGTPGRETQYF
NA | TRBJ1-5 | TRBV18 | NA | TGTGCCAGCTCACCATACAAGGACAGAAATCAGCCCCAGCATTTT | CASSPYKDRNQPQHF
NA | TRBJ2-5 | TRBV30 | NA | TGTGCCTGGACGCGGTCACCCAAAGAGACCCAGTACTTC | CAWTRSPKETQYF
TRBD2 | TRBJ2-5 | TRBV7-9 | NA | TGTGCCAGCAGCCGACTAGCGGGAGCTGAGACCCAGTACTTC | CASSRLAGAETQYF
NA | TRBJ2-1 | TRBV20-1 | NA | TGCAGTGCTAGATATCCCCATGAGCAGTTCTTC | CSARYPHEQFF
TRBD2 | TRBJ2-1 | TRBV13 | NA | TGTGCCAGCAGCTCCTACGGGAGGGGGGACAATGAGCAGTTCTTC | CASSSYGRGDNEQFF
TRBD1 | TRBJ1-1 | TRBV19 | NA | TGTGCCAGTAGTATAGGGACAGGCCCTGAAGCTTTCTTT | CASSIGTGPEAFF
NA | TRBJ2-3 | TRBV19 | NA | TGTGCCAGTAGTATAGAGTGGGGGGGCACAGATACGCAGTATTTT | CASSIEWGGTDTQYF
TRBD1 | TRBJ1-1 | TRBV5-1 | NA | TGCGCCAGCAGCTTGGGGACAGGGGGGCTTGTGAACACTGAAGCTTTCTTT | CASSLGTGGLVNTEAFF
NA | TRBJ1-4 | TRBV7-4 | NA | TGTGCCAGCAGCACTCGTTCGGGGGACGAAAAACTGTTTTTT | CASSTRSGDEKLFF
NA | TRBJ2-1 | TRBV6-6 | once | TGTGCCACCAAACCGGAGTTGGGTGAGCAGTTCTTC | CATKPELGEQFF
TRBD1 | TRBJ2-2 | TRBV5-6 | NA | TGTGCCAGCAGCCTGAACAGGGGGCGCTTAACCGGGGAGCTGTTTTTT | CASSLNRGRLTGELFF
NA | TRBJ2-2 | TRBV9 | NA | TGTGCCAGCAGCGTAGAAACAGACCGCACCGGGGAGCTGTTTTTT | CASSVETDRTGELFF
NA | TRBJ2-3 | TRBV27 | NA | TGTGCCAGCGGGGGCTCGGGCACAGATACGCAGTATTTT | CASGGSGTDTQYF
TRBD2 | TRBJ2-5 | TRBV9 | NA | TGTGCCAGCAGCGTAGCTATGGTAGCGGGGGGAGAGACCCAGTACTTC | CASSVAMVAGGETQYF
NA | TRBJ1-4 | TRBV30 | NA | TGTGCCTGGACCCCGGGAGGGGCAACTAATGAAAAACTGTTTTTT | CAWTPGGATNEKLFF
TRBD2 | TRBJ2-6 | TRBV7-9 | NA | TGTGCCAGCAGCTTAGTCGGGGGGATCTCTGGGGCCAACGTCCTGACTTTC | CASSLVGGISGANVLTF
TRBD2 | TRBJ2-5 | TRBV18 | NA | TGTGCCAGCTCACCACCTAGCGGGAGGGAGACCCAGTACTTC | CASSPPSGRETQYF
NA | TRBJ2-7 | TRBV5-6 | NA | TGTGCCAGCAGCTTGGGACGGTCTAGCTCCTACGAGCAGTACTTC | CASSLGRSSSYEQYF
TRBD1 | TRBJ1-2 | TRBV6-5 | NA | TGTGCCAGCAGTTCCCAGACAGGGGCGGGCAGCTACACCTTC | CASSSQTGAGSYTF
TRBD2 | TRBJ2-5 | TRBV7-9 | NA | TGTGCCAGCAGCGTACCTCTAGCGGGAGACCTACCAGAGACCCAGTACTTC | CASSVPLAGDLPETQYF
NA | TRBJ1-1 | TRBV18 | NA | TGTGCCAGCTCCTTTGGACAGAAGAACACTGAAGCTTTCTTT | CASSFGQKNTEAFF
NA | TRBJ1-2 | TRBV27 | NA | TGTGCCAGCAGCCTGACAGCGAACTATGGCTACACCTTC | CASSLTANYGYTF
NA | TRBJ1-5 | TRBV5-5 | NA | TGTGCCAGCAGCTTGGGGGCCAGGGATCAGCCCCAGCATTTT | CASSLGARDQPQHF
NA | TRBJ1-1 | TRBV6-6 | NA | TGTGCCAGCAGTTACCTCGACAAGAACACTGAAGCTTTCTTT | CASSYLDKNTEAFF
NA | TRBJ1-1 | TRBV14 | NA | TGTGCCAGCAGCCACGAGGGCAGTAATGCTTTCTTT | CASSHEGSNAFF
NA | TRBJ2-1 | TRBV11-2 | NA | TGTGCCAGCAGCTTAGCCACCACTCCCTACAATGAGCAGTTCTTC | CASSLATTPYNEQFF
TRBD1 | TRBJ1-1 | TRBV6-5 | few | TGTGCCAGCAGTGAACAGGGGACCGACACTGAAGCTTTCTTT | CASSEQGTDTEAFF